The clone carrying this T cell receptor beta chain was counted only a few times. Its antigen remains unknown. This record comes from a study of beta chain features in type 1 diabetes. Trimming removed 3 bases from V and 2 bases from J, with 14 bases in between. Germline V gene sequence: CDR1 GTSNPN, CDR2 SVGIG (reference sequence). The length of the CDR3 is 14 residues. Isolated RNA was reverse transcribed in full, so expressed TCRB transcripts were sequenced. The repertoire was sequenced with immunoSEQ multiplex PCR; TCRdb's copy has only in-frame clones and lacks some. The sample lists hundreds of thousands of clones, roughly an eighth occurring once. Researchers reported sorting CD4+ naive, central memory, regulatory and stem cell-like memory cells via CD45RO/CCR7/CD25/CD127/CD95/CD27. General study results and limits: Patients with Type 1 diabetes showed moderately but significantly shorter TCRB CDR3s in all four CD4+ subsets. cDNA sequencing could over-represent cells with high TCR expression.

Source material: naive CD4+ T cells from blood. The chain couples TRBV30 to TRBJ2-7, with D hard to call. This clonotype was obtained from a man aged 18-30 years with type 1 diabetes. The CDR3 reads CAWSLGHGPYEQYF. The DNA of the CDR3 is TGTGCCTGGAGCTTGGGCCACGGCCCCTACGAGCAGTACTTC.